Listed below are T cell receptor beta chains from one sample, sequenced in a study of shared clonotypes between healthy human individuals. Sequencing was performed with immunoSEQ multiplex PCR; in TCRdb, only in-frame clones are kept and a portion is missing. Among hundreds of thousands of clones listed, 96% were seen once. The source material was naive CD8+ T cells sorted from blood. The receptors shown here come from a woman in her 30s in good health. CDR3s include the opening cysteine and the closing phenylalanine or tryptophan. D genes are given only for firm matches. Clone size is given for some rows only: seen once, a few or many times, or a class if the clone is expanded.

V gene: TRBV11-2; J gene: TRBJ2-7; D gene: -; clone size: -; CDR3 protein: CASSLVGTENEQYF; CDR3 DNA: TGTGCCAGCAGCTTAGTCGGGACTGAAAACGAGCAGTACTTC
V gene: TRBV15; J gene: TRBJ1-1; D gene: -; clone size: -; CDR3 protein: CATSTGWNTEAFF; CDR3 DNA: TGTGCCACCAGCACAGGGTGGAACACTGAAGCTTTCTTT
V gene: TRBV11-2; J gene: TRBJ2-7; D gene: -; clone size: -; CDR3 protein: CASSDPGRAFSYEQYF; CDR3 DNA: TGTGCCAGCAGCGACCCGGGCAGGGCCTTCTCCTACGAGCAGTACTTC
V gene: TRBV28; J gene: TRBJ1-5; D gene: -; clone size: -; CDR3 protein: CASSFPGRRLLLGNQPQHF; CDR3 DNA: TGTGCCAGCAGTTTTCCGGGAAGGAGGCTTCTTCTGGGTAATCAGCCCCAGCATTTT
V gene: TRBV4-1; J gene: TRBJ2-3; D gene: -; clone size: -; CDR3 protein: CASSQPGTFSTDTQYF; CDR3 DNA: TGCGCCAGCAGCCAACCGGGAACCTTTAGCACAGATACGCAGTATTTT
V gene: TRBV7-8; J gene: TRBJ1-2; D gene: -; clone size: -; CDR3 protein: CASSLVEQINYGYTF; CDR3 DNA: TGTGCCAGCAGCTTAGTTGAACAGATTAACTATGGCTACACCTTC
V gene: TRBV2; J gene: TRBJ2-7; D gene: -; clone size: -; CDR3 protein: CASSEGPSAYEQYF; CDR3 DNA: TGTGCCAGCAGTGAAGGGCCTAGCGCCTACGAGCAGTACTTC
V gene: TRBV28; J gene: TRBJ1-2; D gene: -; clone size: -; CDR3 protein: CASSRGTPANYGYTF; CDR3 DNA: TGTGCCAGCAGTCGCGGGACACCTGCTAACTATGGCTACACCTTC
V gene: TRBV15; J gene: TRBJ1-5; D gene: -; clone size: -; CDR3 protein: CATSSGGGKYSNQPQHF; CDR3 DNA: TGTGCCACCAGCAGCGGGGGGGGCAAGTATAGCAATCAGCCCCAGCATTTT
V gene: TRBV28; J gene: TRBJ1-6; D gene: -; clone size: once; CDR3 protein: CASSPGVNSYNSPLHF; CDR3 DNA: TGTGCCAGCAGTCCTGGGGTAAACTCCTATAATTCACCCCTCCACTTT
V gene: TRBV7-9; J gene: TRBJ1-2; D gene: -; clone size: -; CDR3 protein: CASTLDPREYGYTF; CDR3 DNA: TGTGCCAGCACGCTAGACCCTAGGGAGTATGGCTACACCTTC
V gene: TRBV6-1; J gene: TRBJ2-7; D gene: -; clone size: -; CDR3 protein: CASSDWGHYEQYF; CDR3 DNA: TGTGCCAGCAGTGATTGGGGACACTACGAGCAGTACTTC
V gene: TRBV5-4; J gene: TRBJ2-1; D gene: TRBD2; clone size: -; CDR3 protein: CASSQGAGVGYEQFF; CDR3 DNA: TGTGCCAGCAGCCAAGGAGCGGGAGTGGGCTATGAGCAGTTCTTC
V gene: TRBV6-5; J gene: TRBJ1-3; D gene: -; clone size: -; CDR3 protein: CASAKEGAGNTIYF; CDR3 DNA: TGTGCCAGCGCAAAAGAGGGGGCTGGAAACACCATATATTTT
V gene: TRBV28; J gene: TRBJ2-1; D gene: TRBD2; clone size: -; CDR3 protein: CASRPKTSGINEQFF; CDR3 DNA: TGTGCCAGCAGGCCAAAGACTAGCGGTATCAATGAGCAGTTCTTC
V gene: TRBV9; J gene: TRBJ2-1; D gene: -; clone size: -; CDR3 protein: CASSVVSLPAIPGNEQFF; CDR3 DNA: TGTGCCAGCAGCGTAGTGTCCCTTCCGGCCATCCCCGGCAATGAGCAGTTCTTC
V gene: TRBV5-1; J gene: TRBJ1-1; D gene: -; clone size: -; CDR3 protein: CASSLGTANTEAFF; CDR3 DNA: TGCGCCAGCAGCTTGGGTACAGCGAACACTGAAGCTTTCTTT
V gene: TRBV28; J gene: TRBJ2-7; D gene: -; clone size: -; CDR3 protein: CASSFRLGGIEQYF; CDR3 DNA: TGTGCCAGCAGTTTCCGTCTTGGTGGGATCGAGCAGTACTTC
V gene: TRBV5-4; J gene: TRBJ1-1; D gene: -; clone size: -; CDR3 protein: CASSLAGGNTEAFF; CDR3 DNA: TGTGCCAGCAGCTTGGCCGGAGGGAACACTGAAGCTTTCTTT
V gene: TRBV11-2; J gene: TRBJ2-7; D gene: TRBD2; clone size: -; CDR3 protein: CASSFGGGYSYEQYF; CDR3 DNA: TGTGCCAGCAGCTTTGGGGGAGGGTACTCCTACGAGCAGTACTTC
V gene: TRBV28; J gene: TRBJ2-3; D gene: -; clone size: -; CDR3 protein: CASSFYRVELADTQYF; CDR3 DNA: TGTGCCAGCAGTTTTTACAGGGTGGAACTCGCAGATACGCAGTATTTT
V gene: TRBV30; J gene: TRBJ2-7; D gene: -; clone size: -; CDR3 protein: CAWSVGMGYEQYF; CDR3 DNA: TGTGCCTGGAGTGTGGGCATGGGGTACGAGCAGTACTTC
V gene: TRBV19; J gene: TRBJ2-5; D gene: TRBD1; clone size: -; CDR3 protein: CASRGRTGVKETQYF; CDR3 DNA: TGTGCCAGTAGGGGCCGGACAGGGGTGAAAGAGACCCAGTACTTC
V gene: TRBV4-1; J gene: TRBJ2-7; D gene: -; clone size: -; CDR3 protein: CASSQVTLTYEQYF; CDR3 DNA: TGCGCCAGCAGCCAAGTAACCTTAACCTACGAGCAGTACTTC
V gene: TRBV19; J gene: TRBJ2-1; D gene: -; clone size: once; CDR3 protein: CASSIGLNEQFF; CDR3 DNA: TGTGCCAGTAGTATCGGGCTAAATGAGCAGTTCTTC
V gene: TRBV7-9; J gene: TRBJ2-1; D gene: TRBD2; clone size: -; CDR3 protein: CASSLGGRDNEQFF; CDR3 DNA: TGTGCCAGCAGCTTAGGCGGGAGGGATAATGAGCAGTTCTTC
V gene: TRBV4-1; J gene: TRBJ2-7; D gene: -; clone size: once; CDR3 protein: CASSPTGTQYEQYF; CDR3 DNA: TGCGCCAGCAGCCCCACCGGGACTCAGTACGAGCAGTACTTC
V gene: TRBV6-1; J gene: TRBJ2-7; D gene: TRBD1; clone size: -; CDR3 protein: CASRARDSYYEQYF; CDR3 DNA: TGTGCCAGCAGGGCCCGGGACAGCTACTACGAGCAGTACTTC
V gene: TRBV27; J gene: TRBJ2-6; D gene: -; clone size: once; CDR3 protein: CASSLYSGANVLTF; CDR3 DNA: TGTGCCAGCAGTTTATACTCTGGGGCCAACGTCCTGACTTTC
V gene: TRBV19; J gene: TRBJ2-1; D gene: TRBD2; clone size: -; CDR3 protein: CASSMGRGPNEQFF; CDR3 DNA: TGTGCCAGTAGTATGGGGAGGGGTCCGAATGAGCAGTTCTTC
V gene: TRBV27; J gene: TRBJ1-1; D gene: -; clone size: -; CDR3 protein: CASTPTGLNTEAFF; CDR3 DNA: TGTGCCAGCACTCCTACGGGTTTGAACACTGAAGCTTTCTTT
V gene: TRBV9; J gene: TRBJ2-2; D gene: -; clone size: -; CDR3 protein: CASSRGRFTGELFF; CDR3 DNA: TGTGCCAGCAGCAGGGGCAGGTTCACCGGGGAGCTGTTTTTT
V gene: TRBV28; J gene: TRBJ2-4; D gene: -; clone size: once; CDR3 protein: CASRITGEDIQYF; CDR3 DNA: TGTGCCAGCAGGATTACAGGGGAGGACATTCAGTACTTC
V gene: TRBV2; J gene: TRBJ2-3; D gene: -; clone size: once; CDR3 protein: CASRPSSGTDTQYF; CDR3 DNA: TGTGCCAGCAGACCCTCTAGCGGCACAGATACGCAGTATTTT
V gene: TRBV25-1; J gene: TRBJ2-2; D gene: TRBD1; clone size: -; CDR3 protein: CASESGQRNTGELFF; CDR3 DNA: TGTGCCAGTGAATCGGGACAGAGGAACACCGGGGAGCTGTTTTTT
V gene: TRBV28; J gene: TRBJ2-5; D gene: -; clone size: -; CDR3 protein: CASSFGHSEYF; CDR3 DNA: TGTGCCAGCAGCTTTGGACACAGTGAGTACTTC
V gene: TRBV27; J gene: TRBJ1-5; D gene: TRBD1; clone size: -; CDR3 protein: CASSKGTGGGNQPQHF; CDR3 DNA: TGTGCCAGCAGTAAAGGGACAGGGGGAGGTAATCAGCCCCAGCATTTT
V gene: TRBV27; J gene: TRBJ2-2; D gene: -; clone size: -; CDR3 protein: CASSPALSGTNTGELFF; CDR3 DNA: TGTGCCAGCAGTCCCGCCCTGAGTGGGACCAACACCGGGGAGCTGTTTTTT
V gene: TRBV5-8; J gene: TRBJ2-7; D gene: -; clone size: few; CDR3 protein: CASSLWEQYF; CDR3 DNA: TGTGCCAGCAGCTTGTGGGAGCAGTACTTC
V gene: TRBV7-4; J gene: TRBJ2-1; D gene: TRBD2; clone size: once; CDR3 protein: CAPGREQNEQFF; CDR3 DNA: TGTGCCCCCGGGCGGGAGCAGAATGAGCAGTTCTTC
V gene: TRBV5-1; J gene: TRBJ1-2; D gene: -; clone size: -; CDR3 protein: CASSDDDLDGNYGYTF; CDR3 DNA: TGCGCCAGCAGCGACGACGATCTGGACGGCAACTATGGCTACACCTTC
V gene: TRBV28; J gene: TRBJ2-2; D gene: TRBD1; clone size: -; CDR3 protein: CASSLLTGAHTGELFF; CDR3 DNA: TGTGCCAGCAGTTTGTTAACAGGGGCACACACCGGGGAGCTGTTTTTT
V gene: TRBV7-6; J gene: TRBJ1-1; D gene: -; clone size: -; CDR3 protein: CASSRQGTEAFF; CDR3 DNA: TGTGCCAGCTCAAGGCAGGGCACTGAAGCTTTCTTT
V gene: TRBV27; J gene: TRBJ2-7; D gene: TRBD2; clone size: -; CDR3 protein: CASSPQAGPHEQYF; CDR3 DNA: TGTGCCAGCAGTCCCCAAGCGGGACCCCACGAGCAGTACTTC
V gene: TRBV14; J gene: TRBJ2-7; D gene: -; clone size: -; CDR3 protein: CASSEDGYEQYF; CDR3 DNA: TGTGCCAGCAGCGAGGACGGTTACGAGCAGTACTTC
V gene: TRBV5-1; J gene: TRBJ2-3; D gene: -; clone size: once; CDR3 protein: CASSPRALGDTQYF; CDR3 DNA: TGCGCCAGCAGCCCGAGGGCCCTGGGAGATACGCAGTATTTT
V gene: TRBV11-1; J gene: TRBJ2-7; D gene: -; clone size: -; CDR3 protein: CASSPRTLEQYF; CDR3 DNA: TGTGCCAGCAGCCCCCGGACACTCGAGCAGTACTTC
V gene: TRBV4-1; J gene: TRBJ2-2; D gene: TRBD1; clone size: -; CDR3 protein: CASSPSGQTNTGELFF; CDR3 DNA: TGCGCCAGCAGCCCGTCGGGACAGACGAACACCGGGGAGCTGTTTTTT
V gene: TRBV9; J gene: TRBJ2-1; D gene: -; clone size: -; CDR3 protein: CASSGQGNEQFF; CDR3 DNA: TGTGCCAGCAGCGGCCAGGGCAATGAGCAGTTCTTC
V gene: TRBV7-9; J gene: TRBJ2-5; D gene: -; clone size: -; CDR3 protein: CASSLALPQETQYF; CDR3 DNA: TGTGCCAGCAGCTTAGCGCTCCCACAAGAGACCCAGTACTTC
V gene: TRBV7-9; J gene: TRBJ2-1; D gene: -; clone size: -; CDR3 protein: CASSQDYDGEQFF; CDR3 DNA: TGTGCCAGCAGCCAAGACTACGACGGAGAGCAGTTCTTC
V gene: TRBV9; J gene: TRBJ2-7; D gene: TRBD2; clone size: -; CDR3 protein: CASSASGRSRIGEQYF; CDR3 DNA: TGTGCCAGCAGCGCCAGCGGGAGGAGCCGCATCGGCGAGCAGTACTTC
V gene: TRBV4-1; J gene: TRBJ2-7; D gene: TRBD2; clone size: -; CDR3 protein: CASSQGLAMNEQYF; CDR3 DNA: TGCGCCAGCAGCCAGGGACTAGCTATGAACGAGCAGTACTTC